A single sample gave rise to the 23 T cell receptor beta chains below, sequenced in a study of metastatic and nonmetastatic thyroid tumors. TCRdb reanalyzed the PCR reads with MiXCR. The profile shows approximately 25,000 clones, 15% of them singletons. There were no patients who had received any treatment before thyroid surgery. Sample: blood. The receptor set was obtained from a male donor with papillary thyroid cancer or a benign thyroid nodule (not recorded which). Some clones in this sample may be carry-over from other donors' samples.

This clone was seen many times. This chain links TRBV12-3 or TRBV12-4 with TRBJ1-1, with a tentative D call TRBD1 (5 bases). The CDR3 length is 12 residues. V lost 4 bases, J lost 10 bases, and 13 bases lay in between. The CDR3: CASSSPGAAAFF. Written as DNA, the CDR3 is TGTGCCAGCAGTTCTCCCGGGGCGGCAGCTTTCTTT.

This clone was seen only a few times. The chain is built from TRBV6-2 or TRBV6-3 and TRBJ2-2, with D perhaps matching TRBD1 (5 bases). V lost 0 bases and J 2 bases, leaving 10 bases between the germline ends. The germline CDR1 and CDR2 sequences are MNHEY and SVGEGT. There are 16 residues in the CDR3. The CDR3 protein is CASSYSTDPNTGELFF. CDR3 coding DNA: TGTGCCAGCAGTTACTCGACAGATCCCAACACCGGGGAGCTGTTTTTT.

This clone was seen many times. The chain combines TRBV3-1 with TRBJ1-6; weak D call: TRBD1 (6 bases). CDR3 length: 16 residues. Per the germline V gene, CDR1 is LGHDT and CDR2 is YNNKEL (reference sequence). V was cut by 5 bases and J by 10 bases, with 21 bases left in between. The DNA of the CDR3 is TGTGCCAGCAGCAAAAGAGCCGGGACAAGCGGATCACCCCTCCACTTT. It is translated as CASSKRAGTSGSPLHF.

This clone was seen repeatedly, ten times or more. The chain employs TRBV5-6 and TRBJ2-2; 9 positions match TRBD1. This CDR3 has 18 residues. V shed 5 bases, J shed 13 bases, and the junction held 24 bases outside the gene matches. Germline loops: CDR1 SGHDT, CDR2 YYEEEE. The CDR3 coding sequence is TGTGCCAGCAGGCTCGGGACAGGGCGACGGAGAGCGACATTCAGGCTGTTTTTT. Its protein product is CASRLGTGRRRATFRLFF.

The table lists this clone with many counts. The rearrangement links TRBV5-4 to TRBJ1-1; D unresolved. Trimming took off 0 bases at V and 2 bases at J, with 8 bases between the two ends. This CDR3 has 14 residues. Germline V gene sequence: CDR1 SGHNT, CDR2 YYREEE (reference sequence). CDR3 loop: CASSLDPVNTEAFF. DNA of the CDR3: TGTGCCAGCAGCTTGGATCCAGTAAACACTGAAGCTTTCTTT.

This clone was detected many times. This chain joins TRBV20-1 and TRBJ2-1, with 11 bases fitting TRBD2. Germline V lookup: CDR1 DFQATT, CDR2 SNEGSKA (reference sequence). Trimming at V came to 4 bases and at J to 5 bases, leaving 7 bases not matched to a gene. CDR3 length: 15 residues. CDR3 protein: CSATILAGGNNEQFF. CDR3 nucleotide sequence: TGCAGTGCTACGATATTAGCGGGAGGGAACAATGAGCAGTTCTTC.

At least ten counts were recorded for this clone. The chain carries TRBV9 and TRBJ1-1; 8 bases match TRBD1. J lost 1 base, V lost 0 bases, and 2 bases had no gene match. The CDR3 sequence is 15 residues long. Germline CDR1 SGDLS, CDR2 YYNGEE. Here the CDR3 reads CASSVEDRGNTEAFF. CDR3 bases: TGTGCCAGCAGCGTAGAAGACAGGGGGAACACTGAAGCTTTCTTT.

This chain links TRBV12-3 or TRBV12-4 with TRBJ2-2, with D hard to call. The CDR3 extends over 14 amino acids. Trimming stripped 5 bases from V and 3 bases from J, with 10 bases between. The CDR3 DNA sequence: TGTGCCAGCAGTCCTCAAGCCTACACCGGGGAGCTGTTTTTT. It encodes CASSPQAYTGELFF.

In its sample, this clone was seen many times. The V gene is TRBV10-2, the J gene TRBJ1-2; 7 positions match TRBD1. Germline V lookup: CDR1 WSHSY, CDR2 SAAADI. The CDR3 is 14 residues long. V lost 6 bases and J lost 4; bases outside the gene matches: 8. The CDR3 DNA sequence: TGCGCCAGCAGAAATCAGGGGGGGATCTATGGCTACACCTTC. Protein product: CASRNQGGIYGYTF.

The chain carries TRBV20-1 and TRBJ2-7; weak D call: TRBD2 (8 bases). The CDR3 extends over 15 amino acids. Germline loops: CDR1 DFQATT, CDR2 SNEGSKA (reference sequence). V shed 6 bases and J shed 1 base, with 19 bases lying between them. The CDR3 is CSAPIGRGPSYEQYF. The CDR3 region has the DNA TGCAGTGCCCCCATCGGGAGGGGGCCATCCTACGAGCAGTACTTC.

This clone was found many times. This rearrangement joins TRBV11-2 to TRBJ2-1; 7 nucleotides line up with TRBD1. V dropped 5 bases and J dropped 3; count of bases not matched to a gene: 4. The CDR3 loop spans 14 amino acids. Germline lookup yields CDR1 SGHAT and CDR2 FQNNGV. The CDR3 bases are TGTGCCAGCAGCCCCAGGGGGTTCTACAATGAGCAGTTCTTC. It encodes CASSPRGFYNEQFF.

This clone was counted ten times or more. CDR3 nucleotides: TGTGCCAGCAGCCCTCTACAGGGTACAGATACGCAGTATTTT. Its protein product is CASSPLQGTDTQYF. This sequence joins TRBV28 and TRBJ2-3, with a possible D match to TRBD1 (6 bases). The CDR3 covers 14 residues. V was shortened by 6 bases and J by 3 bases, with 13 bases between the two germline ends. CDR1 MDHEN and CDR2 SYDVKM come from the germline V gene.

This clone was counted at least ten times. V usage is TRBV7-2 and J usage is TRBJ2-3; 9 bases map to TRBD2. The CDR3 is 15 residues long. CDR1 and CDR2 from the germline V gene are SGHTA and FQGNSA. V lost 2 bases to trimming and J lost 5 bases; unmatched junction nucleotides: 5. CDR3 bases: TGTGCCAGCAGCTTACTGGGACTAGCAGGAGATACGCAGTATTTT. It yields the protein CASSLLGLAGDTQYF.

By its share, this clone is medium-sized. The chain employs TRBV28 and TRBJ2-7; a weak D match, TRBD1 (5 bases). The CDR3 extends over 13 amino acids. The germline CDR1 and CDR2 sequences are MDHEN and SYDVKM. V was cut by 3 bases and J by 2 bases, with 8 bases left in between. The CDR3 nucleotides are TGTGCCAGCAGTTTGAACAGGCCCTACGAGCAGTACTTC. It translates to CASSLNRPYEQYF.

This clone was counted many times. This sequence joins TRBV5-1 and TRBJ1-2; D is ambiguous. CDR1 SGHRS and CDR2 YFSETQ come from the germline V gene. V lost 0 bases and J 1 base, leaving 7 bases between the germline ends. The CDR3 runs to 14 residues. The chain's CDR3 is CASSLGILNYGYTF. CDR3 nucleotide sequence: TGCGCCAGCAGCTTGGGGATCCTTAACTATGGCTACACCTTC. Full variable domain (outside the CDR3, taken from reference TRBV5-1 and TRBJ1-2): KAGVTQTPRYLIKTRGQQVTLSCSPISGHRSVSWYQQTPGQGLQFLFEYFSETQRNKGNFPGRFSGRQFSNSRSEMNVSTLELGDSALYLCASSLGILNYGYTFGSGTRLTVV.

The CDR3 sequence: CSASYPGRQVFYNEQFF. Written as DNA, the CDR3 is TGCAGTGCTAGCTATCCGGGACGGCAGGTTTTTTACAATGAGCAGTTCTTC. This sequence joins TRBV20-1 and TRBJ2-1; D is perhaps TRBD1 or TRBD2 (5 bases each). The length of the CDR3 is 17 residues. The germline V and J ends were trimmed by 3 bases and 4 bases, with 22 bases remaining between them. Germline V gives CDR1 DFQATT, CDR2 SNEGSKA (reference sequence).

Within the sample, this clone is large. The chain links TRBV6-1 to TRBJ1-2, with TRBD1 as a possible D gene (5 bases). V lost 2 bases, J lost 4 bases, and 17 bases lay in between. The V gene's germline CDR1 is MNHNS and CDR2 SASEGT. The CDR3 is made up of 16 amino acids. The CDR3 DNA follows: TGTGCCAGCAGTGAAACCTCGGGGGTCGGATCCTATGGCTACACCTTC. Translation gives CASSETSGVGSYGYTF.

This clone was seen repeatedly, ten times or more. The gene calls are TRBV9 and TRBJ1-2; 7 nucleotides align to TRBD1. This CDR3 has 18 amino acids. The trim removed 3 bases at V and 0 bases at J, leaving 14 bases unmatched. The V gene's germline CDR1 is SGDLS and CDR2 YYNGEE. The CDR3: CASSAERDSGPSNYGYTF. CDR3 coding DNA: TGTGCCAGCAGCGCCGAGCGGGACAGCGGGCCCTCTAACTATGGCTACACCTTC.

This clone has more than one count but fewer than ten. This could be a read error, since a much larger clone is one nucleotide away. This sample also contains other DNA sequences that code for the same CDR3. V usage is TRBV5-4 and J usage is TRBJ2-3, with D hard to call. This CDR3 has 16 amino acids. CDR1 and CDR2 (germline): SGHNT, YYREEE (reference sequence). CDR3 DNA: TGTGCCAGCAGCTTGAATCTGGATCCCATCACAGATACGCAATATTTT. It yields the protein CASSLNLDPITDTQYF.

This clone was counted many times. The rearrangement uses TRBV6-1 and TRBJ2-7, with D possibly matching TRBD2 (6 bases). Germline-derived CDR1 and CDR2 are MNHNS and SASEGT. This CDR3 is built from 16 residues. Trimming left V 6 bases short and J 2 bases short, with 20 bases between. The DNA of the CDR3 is TGTGCCAGCAGGACCCGTGGAGGGCGGGTAACCTACGAGCAGTACTTC. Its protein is CASRTRGGRVTYEQYF.

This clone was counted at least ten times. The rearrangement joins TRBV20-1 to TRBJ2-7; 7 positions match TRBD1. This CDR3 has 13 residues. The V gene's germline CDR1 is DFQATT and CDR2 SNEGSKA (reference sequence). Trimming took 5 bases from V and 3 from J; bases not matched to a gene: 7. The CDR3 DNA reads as TGCAGTGCTCAAGGGGGCTCTTTCTACGAGCAGTACTTC. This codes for CSAQGGSFYEQYF.

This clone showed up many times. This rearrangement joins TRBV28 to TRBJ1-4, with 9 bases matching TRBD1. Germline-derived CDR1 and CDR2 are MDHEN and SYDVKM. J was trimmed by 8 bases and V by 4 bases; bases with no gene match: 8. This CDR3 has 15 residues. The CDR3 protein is CASSSTGTGNEKLFF. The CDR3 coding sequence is TGTGCCAGCAGTTCCACCGGGACAGGGAACGAAAAACTGTTTTTT.

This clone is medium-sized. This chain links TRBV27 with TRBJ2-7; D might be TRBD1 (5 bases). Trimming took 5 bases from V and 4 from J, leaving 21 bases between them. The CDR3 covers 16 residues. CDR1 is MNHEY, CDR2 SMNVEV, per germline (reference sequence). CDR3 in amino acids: CASSPPKGQGRYEQYF. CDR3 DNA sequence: TGTGCCAGCAGTCCGCCAAAGGGCCAGGGCAGGTACGAGCAGTACTTC.